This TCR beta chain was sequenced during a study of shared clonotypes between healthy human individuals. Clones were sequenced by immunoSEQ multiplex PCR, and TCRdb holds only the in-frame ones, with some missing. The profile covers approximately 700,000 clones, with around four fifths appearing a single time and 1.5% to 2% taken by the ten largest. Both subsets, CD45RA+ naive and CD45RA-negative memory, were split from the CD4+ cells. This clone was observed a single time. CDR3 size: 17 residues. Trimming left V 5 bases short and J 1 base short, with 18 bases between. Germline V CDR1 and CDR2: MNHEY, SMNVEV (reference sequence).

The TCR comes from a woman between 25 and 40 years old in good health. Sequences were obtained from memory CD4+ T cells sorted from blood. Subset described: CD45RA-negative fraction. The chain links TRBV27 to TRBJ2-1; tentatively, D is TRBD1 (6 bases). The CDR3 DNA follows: TGTGCCAGCAGTACCCTACAGGGCCCGGGATCCTACAATGAGCAGTTCTTC. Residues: CASSTLQGPGSYNEQFF.